A single sample is the source of the 31 T cell receptor beta chains below, sequenced in a study of blood T cell repertoires in COVID-19 (dated by TCRdb to the early 2020s). Receptor libraries were prepared by the immunoSEQ multiplex PCR assay. What TCRdb holds here is the immuneACCESS table cut down to in-frame rearrangements. Part of the clones is not present; checked against another copy, under half of the missing clones reflect an unresolved V gene, and the others are unexplained. The sample table contains 150,000 or so clones; only one count was recorded for about nine tenths of them. Under 4.5% of the sample comes from the top ten. The sequencing input was PBMCs or T cells enriched from blood (not recorded which). The receptors were sampled from a woman aged 40 to 55 who had been exposed to COVID-19.

V and J are TRBV7-2 and TRBJ2-3, with 11 bases that match TRBD2. The trim removed 5 bases at V and 0 bases at J, leaving 4 bases unmatched. Germline CDR1 and CDR2: SGHTA and FQGNSA. The CDR3 runs 16 residues. The CDR3 reads CASSARLAGSTDTQYF. In DNA form, the CDR3 reads TGTGCCAGCAGCGCCCGACTAGCGGGGAGCACAGATACGCAGTATTTT.

V usage is TRBV25-1 and J usage is TRBJ2-1, with D perhaps TRBD1 (5 bases). Between the trimmed V and J ends, which lost 3 bases and 12 bases, there was a span of 24 bases. Germline CDR1 MGHDK, CDR2 SYGVNS. CDR3 length equals 16 residues. CDR3 nucleotides: TGTGCCAGCAGTGAGGACGGTTACCCAACAATGCAGGGGCAGTTCTTC. Protein sequence: CASSEDGYPTMQGQFF.

The chain employs TRBV21-1 and TRBJ2-1; the table's D call of TRBD2 was not tested on the DNA. TRBV21-1 corresponds to a pseudogene. The CDR3 length is 16 residues. CDR3 amino acids: CASSKGKRLTYNEQFF. As DNA, the CDR3 is TGTGCCAGCAGCAAAGGAAAGAGACTTACCTACAATGAGCAGTTCTTC.

The CDR3 here is CASSLQGTGGAPAQETQYF. Here the CDR3 DNA reads TGTGCCAGCAGCTTACAGGGGACAGGGGGGGCCCCAGCTCAAGAGACCCAGTACTTC. This rearrangement joins TRBV7-2 to TRBJ2-5; the match to TRBD1 covers 11 bases. Germline V gives CDR1 SGHTA, CDR2 FQGNSA. This CDR3 spans 19 amino acids. The ends lost 2 bases at V and 2 bases at J; junction bases unmatched: 13.

The genes are TRBV19 and TRBJ2-7; D not certain. The germline V and J ends were trimmed by 4 bases and 1 base, with 8 bases remaining between them. Looked up from germline, CDR1 is LNHDA and CDR2 is SQIVND (reference sequence). The length of the CDR3 is 13 residues. CDR3 nucleotides: TGTGCCAGTAGTACTGACACGTCCTACGAGCAGTACTTC. Encoded protein: CASSTDTSYEQYF.

The chain has TRBV18 and TRBJ2-5, with unresolved D. Germline V lookup: CDR1 KGHSH, CDR2 LQKENI. This CDR3 region has 14 residues. V shed 5 bases and J shed 0 bases, with 10 bases lying between them. CDR3 protein: CASSARMNQETQYF. The DNA of the CDR3 is TGTGCCAGCTCAGCCAGGATGAACCAAGAGACCCAGTACTTC.

This chain connects TRBV5-1 to TRBJ2-5, with TRBD2 matching 11 bases. After removal of 0 bases from V and 0 bases from J, the junction contained 1 base not matched to a gene. The V gene's germline CDR1 is SGHRS and CDR2 YFSETQ. This CDR3 has 16 residues. Here the CDR3 DNA reads TGCGCCAGCAGCTTGGGACTAGCGGGGTACCAAGAGACCCAGTACTTC. Amino acid sequence: CASSLGLAGYQETQYF.

A remark on this clone: The junction differs from germline at one of its ends, possibly a read error. The genes are TRBV4-1 and TRBJ2-2; the D gene is possibly TRBD2 (7 bases). This CDR3 has 12 residues. CDR1 is MGHRA and CDR2 is YSYEKL in the germline V gene. The CDR3 loop reads CASSQVRGGLFF. The CDR3 coding sequence is TGCGCCAGCAGCCAAGTGAGGGGGGGGCTGTTTTTT.

This clone showed up just once. The chain is built from TRBV2 and TRBJ1-2, with D possibly matching TRBD1 (6 bases). Germline V gene sequence: CDR1 SNHLY, CDR2 FYNNEI. This CDR3 has 15 residues. Trimming shortened V by 8 bases and J by 0 bases, and 16 bases separated the two germline ends. The CDR3 bases are TGTGCCAGCGATTACAGGGATTCCACTAACTATGGCTACACCTTC. It specifies CASDYRDSTNYGYTF.

V usage is TRBV12-5 and J usage is TRBJ2-7; a weak D match, TRBD1 (6 bases). Between the trimmed V and J ends, which lost 5 bases and 1 base, there was a span of 9 bases. Germline CDR1 and CDR2: LGHNT and FRNRAP. CDR3 length: 13 amino acids. The CDR3 loop reads CASGQTGSYEQYF. The CDR3 nucleotides are TGTGCTAGTGGTCAAACAGGGTCCTACGAGCAGTACTTC.

As for this clone: At the DNA level, this CDR3 is encoded by other sequences in the same sample as well. The V and J genes are TRBV6-1 and TRBJ1-5; 9 positions agree with TRBD1. The CDR3 runs 15 residues. Germline V gives CDR1 MNHNS, CDR2 SASEGT. V shed 3 bases and J 2 bases; nucleotides not matched to a gene: 2. CDR3: CASSDRQGGNQPQHF. CDR3 nucleotide sequence: TGTGCCAGCAGTGACCGACAGGGGGGCAATCAGCCCCAGCATTTT.

CDR3 bases: TGCAGCGTTGACGCAGGGGGGGATACGCAGTATTTT. It translates to CSVDAGGDTQYF. The chain is built from TRBV29-1 and TRBJ2-3; TRBD1 might be the D (7 bases). The germline CDR1 and CDR2 sequences are SQVTM and ANQGSEA. The germline V and J ends were trimmed by 3 bases and 6 bases, with 10 bases remaining between them. This CDR3 has 12 residues.

The chain has TRBV12-3 or TRBV12-4 and TRBJ2-1, with a possible D match to TRBD2 (6 bases). V dropped 4 bases and J dropped 13 bases, with 14 bases sitting between them. This CDR3 spans 12 amino acids. The CDR3 coding sequence is TGTGCCAGCAGTTCCTTAGCGGCCGTCCAGTTCTTC. Encoded protein: CASSSLAAVQFF.

The V gene is TRBV7-3, the J gene TRBJ1-2; 8 nucleotides agree with TRBD1. V lost 5 bases and J lost 7; bases outside the gene matches: 6. The germline V gene has CDR1 SGHTA and CDR2 FQGTGA. The CDR3 is 13 amino acids. CDR3 nucleotides: TGTGCCAGCAGCCAACAGGACAGGGCTGGCTACACCTTC. Translating gives CASSQQDRAGYTF.

The CDR3 region has the DNA TGTGCCAGCAGAAAGCCATCGGGGGCCAACGTCCTGACTTTC. Its translation: CASRKPSGANVLTF. This chain connects TRBV6-5 to TRBJ2-6; no definite D call. Germline CDR1 and CDR2: MNHEY and SVGAGI. This CDR3 region has 14 residues. V lost 6 bases to trimming and J lost 4 bases, with 10 bases between them.

The chain links TRBV6-5 to TRBJ2-3, with D maybe TRBD1 (5 bases). CDR3 length: 15 amino acids. Germline CDR1 MNHEY, CDR2 SVGAGI. V shed 6 bases and J shed 2 bases, with 15 bases lying between them. The CDR3 loop reads CASRSIQGYTDTQYF. The CDR3 region has the DNA TGTGCCAGCAGAAGTATTCAGGGATACACAGATACGCAGTATTTT.

The chain combines TRBV15 with TRBJ2-4, with 10 bases that match TRBD1. Per germline, CDR1 LNHNV and CDR2 YYDKDF (reference sequence). This CDR3 region has 15 residues. V trimming: 0 bases; J trimming: 7 bases; junction bases outside the gene matches: 3. The CDR3 bases are TGTGCCACCAGCAGAGAGACAGGGGGCTTGAACATTCAGTACTTC. Translating gives CATSRETGGLNIQYF.

The CDR3 nucleotides are TGTGCCAGCAGCTTAGGAACATATAGCAATCAGCCCCAGCATTTT. It specifies CASSLGTYSNQPQHF. The chain links TRBV7-8 to TRBJ1-5; D ambiguous. This CDR3 region has 15 residues. Per the germline V gene, CDR1 is SGHVS and CDR2 is FQNEAQ. Trimming removed 1 base at V and 0 bases at J, with 7 bases between.

V and J are TRBV7-3 and TRBJ1-3, with 8 bases aligning to TRBD1. Germline lookup yields CDR1 SGHTA and CDR2 FQGTGA. V lost 4 bases to trimming and J lost 2 bases; unmatched junction nucleotides: 4. This CDR3 spans 15 amino acids. The CDR3 protein is CASSYPGQAGNTIYF. The CDR3 DNA follows: TGTGCCAGCAGCTACCCGGGACAGGCTGGAAACACCATATATTTT.

The chain is built from TRBV19 and TRBJ1-5, with no clear D. The CDR3 contains 14 residues. The V end lost 6 bases, the J end lost 4 bases, and 13 bases lay between the germline ends. CDR1 LNHDA and CDR2 SQIVND come from the germline V gene (reference sequence). CDR3 sequence (DNA): TGTGCCAGTAGCTGGGCCGGTTCTAATCAGCCCCAGCATTTT. Protein: CASSWAGSNQPQHF.

This sequence joins TRBV2 and TRBJ1-1; D unresolved. This CDR3 is 14 amino acids long. Germline V gives CDR1 SNHLY, CDR2 FYNNEI. The V end was cut by 3 bases, the J end by 1 base, with 9 bases between. The CDR3 DNA sequence: TGTGCCAGCAGTGAGTTAGCGGGGAACACTGAAGCTTTCTTT. As protein: CASSELAGNTEAFF.

The chain employs TRBV10-3 and TRBJ2-7; the D gene is possibly TRBD2 (6 bases). Per germline, CDR1 ENHRY and CDR2 SYGVKD. The CDR3 spans 13 residues. V lost 7 bases and J lost 4, with 14 bases in between. CDR3 DNA sequence: TGTGCCATCATGGAGGGAGGAATGTACGAGCAGTACTTC. This codes for CAIMEGGMYEQYF.

The chain employs TRBV2 and TRBJ2-2; TRBD1 agrees at 9 bases. CDR1 and CDR2 (germline): SNHLY, FYNNEI. The CDR3 contains 15 residues. V dropped 6 bases and J dropped 6; count of bases not matched to a gene: 8. The CDR3 coding sequence is TGTGCCAGCAGCGGCGGGACAGGGCTGGCCGGGGAGCTGTTTTTT. Translated: CASSGGTGLAGELFF. Supplemented by reference TRBV2 and TRBJ2-2, the full variable domain reads EPEVTQTPSHQVTQMGQEVILRCVPISNHLYFYWYRQILGQKVEFLVSFYNNEISEKSEIFDDQFSVERPDGSNFTLKIRSTKLEDSAMYFCASSGGTGLAGELFFGEGSRLTVL.

The CDR3 loop reads CASSFEGQGANTEAFF. In DNA form, the CDR3 reads TGTGCCAGCAGTTTTGAGGGACAGGGGGCGAACACTGAAGCTTTCTTT. The gene calls are TRBV28 and TRBJ1-1; 12 bases agree with TRBD1. With V trimmed by 3 bases and J by 1 base, 3 bases remained unmatched. Germline assignment: CDR1 MDHEN and CDR2 SYDVKM. This CDR3 has 16 residues.

This sequence joins TRBV20-1 and TRBJ1-3, with D possibly TRBD1 on 6 matching bases. Deletions cut 3 bases from V and 1 base from J, with 10 bases between. Germline-derived CDR1 and CDR2 are DFQATT and SNEGSKA (reference sequence). CDR3 length: 14 amino acids. The CDR3 spells CSASDTGSGNTIYF. CDR3 sequence (DNA): TGCAGTGCTAGTGATACAGGGTCTGGAAACACCATATATTTT.

J is TRBJ2-5 and V is TRBV5-1; weak D call: TRBD1 (5 bases). The germline CDR1 and CDR2 sequences are SGHRS and YFSETQ. V was trimmed by 1 base and J by 0 bases, leaving 19 bases between them. The CDR3 loop spans 18 amino acids. DNA for the CDR3: TGCGCCAGCAGCTTGAGCGCAGGCAGGGCTATTTACCAAGAGACCCAGTACTTC. Residues: CASSLSAGRAIYQETQYF.

This chain uses TRBV29-1 with TRBJ2-7; 8 bases are a match to TRBD2. The ends lost 2 bases at V and 3 bases at J; junction bases unmatched: 9. Looked up from germline, CDR1 is SQVTM and CDR2 is ANQGSEA. This CDR3 spans 15 amino acids. The CDR3 nucleotides are TGCAGCGTTGAAAGTCAAGAGCGGGGGATCTACGAGCAGTACTTC. It yields the protein CSVESQERGIYEQYF.

This clone was recorded once. The chain joins TRBV2 to TRBJ1-5, with 11 nucleotides matching TRBD1. V lost 6 bases and J lost 6; bases outside the gene matches: 1. Germline values: CDR1 SNHLY, CDR2 FYNNEI. The CDR3 has 13 residues. In DNA form, the CDR3 reads TGTGCCAGCAGGGGACAGGGGGGTCAGCCCCAGCATTTT. Amino acids: CASRGQGGQPQHF. The full variable domain, in which reference TRBV2 and TRBJ1-5 provide the parts outside the CDR3, is EPEVTQTPSHQVTQMGQEVILRCVPISNHLYFYWYRQILGQKVEFLVSFYNNEISEKSEIFDDQFSVERPDGSNFTLKIRSTKLEDSAMYFCASRGQGGQPQHFGDGTRLSIL.

This chain links TRBV3-1 (or the pseudogene TRBV3-2) with TRBJ2-3, with TRBD2 identical over 10 bases. In germline, CDR1 is LGHDT, CDR2 YNNKEL (reference sequence). This CDR3 is 17 amino acids long. Trimming took 4 bases from V and 2 from J; bases not matched to a gene: 9. The DNA of the CDR3 is TGTGCCAGCAGCCCACTAGGTAGCGGGGGGATCACAGATACGCAGTATTTT. Its translation is CASSPLGSGGITDTQYF.

The chain uses TRBV19 and TRBJ2-3; 11 nucleotides agree with TRBD2. CDR3 length equals 18 residues. The junction had 9 bases not matched to a gene; V was cut back by 4 bases and J by 0 bases. The germline gives CDR1 LNHDA, CDR2 SQIVND (reference sequence). CDR3 bases: TGTGCCAGTAGTACCACTAGCGGGGGCTCCTACAGCACAGATACGCAGTATTTT. It translates to CASSTTSGGSYSTDTQYF.

The chain is built from TRBV19 and TRBJ2-7, with D perhaps TRBD1 (5 bases). Trimming took 5 bases from V and 0 from J, leaving 11 bases between them. The CDR3 runs to 14 residues. Per germline, CDR1 LNHDA and CDR2 SQIVND (reference sequence). This chain's CDR3 is CASSPTVSSYEQYF. CDR3 nucleotide sequence: TGTGCCAGTAGTCCGACAGTTAGCTCCTACGAGCAGTACTTC.